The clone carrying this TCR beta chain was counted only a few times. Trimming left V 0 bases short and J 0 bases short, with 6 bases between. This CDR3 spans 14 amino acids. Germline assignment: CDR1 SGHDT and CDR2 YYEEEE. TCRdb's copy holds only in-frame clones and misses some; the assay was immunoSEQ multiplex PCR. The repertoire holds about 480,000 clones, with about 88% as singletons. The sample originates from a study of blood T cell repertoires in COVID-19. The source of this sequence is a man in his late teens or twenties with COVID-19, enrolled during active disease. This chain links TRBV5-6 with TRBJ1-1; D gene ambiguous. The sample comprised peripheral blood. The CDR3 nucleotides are TGTGCCAGCAGCTTGGGACTGATGAACACTGAAGCTTTCTTT. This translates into CASSLGLMNTEAFF.